The rows below give T cell receptor beta chains drawn from one sample of a study of blood T cell repertoires in COVID-19. Method: immunoSEQ multiplex PCR; TCRdb's copy keeps in-frame clones and lacks some. Of about 76,000 clones in the sample, 65% to 90% were seen once. Sequenced input: peripheral blood. All receptors derive from a human donor in a cohort sampled during active COVID-19. Each CDR3 is given with its conserved first and last residue. A D gene is named only where the DNA matches it firmly. Size is omitted from some rows. Given values are once, few, many or a class for expanded clones.

CASSLMGGQYYEQYF | TGTGCCAGCAGCTTAATGGGGGGACAGTACTACGAGCAGTACTTC | TRBJ2-7 | 15 | once | TRBV7-2 | .
CASWGGSRNIQYF | TGTGCCAGCTGGGGGGGCTCGAGAAACATTCAGTACTTC | TRBJ2-4 | 13 | . | TRBV19 | .
CASSWAKAGEVFRHEQYF | TGTGCCAGCAGTTGGGCGAAAGCGGGAGAGGTTTTCAGGCACGAGCAGTACTTC | TRBJ2-7 | 18 | . | TRBV6-2/TRBV6-3 | TRBD2
CASSFGSYYEQYF | TGTGCCAGCAGCTTTGGCAGTTACTACGAGCAGTACTTC | TRBJ2-7 | 13 | once | TRBV11-3 | .
CASSRGQGRGNQPQHF | TGTGCCAGCAGTAGAGGACAGGGGAGGGGCAATCAGCCCCAGCATTTT | TRBJ1-5 | 16 | . | TRBV6-2/TRBV6-3 | TRBD1
CASSPGTSGYNEQFF | TGTGCCAGCAGTCCCGGGACTAGCGGCTACAATGAGCAGTTCTTC | TRBJ2-1 | 15 | . | TRBV7-2 | TRBD2
CASSIEGVNIQYF | TGTGCCAGTAGTATCGAGGGGGTGAACATTCAGTACTTC | TRBJ2-4 | 13 | . | TRBV19 | .
CASSLGTGVSQETQYF | TGTGCCAGCAGCTTGGGGACAGGTGTCTCTCAAGAGACCCAGTACTTC | TRBJ2-5 | 16 | . | TRBV5-8 | TRBD1
CASSQYEIYEQYF | TGTGCCAGCAGCCAATACGAGATCTACGAGCAGTACTTC | TRBJ2-7 | 13 | once | TRBV3-1/TRBV3-2 | .
CASSLVGQGYNSPLHF | TGTGCCAGCAGCTTAGTTGGTCAGGGCTATAATTCACCCCTCCACTTT | TRBJ1-6 | 16 | . | TRBV7-3 | .
CASSLGAPNAVQYF | TGTGCCAGCAGCTTAGGTGCGCCAAACGCGGTTCAGTACTTC | TRBJ2-4 | 14 | . | TRBV7-9 | .
CASSNSFDQPQHF | TGTGCCAGCTCGAACAGTTTTGATCAGCCCCAGCATTTT | TRBJ1-5 | 13 | . | TRBV18 | .
CASSTWTSGRSYNEQFF | TGTGCCAGCAGTACTTGGACTAGCGGGCGCTCCTACAATGAGCAGTTCTTC | TRBJ2-1 | 17 | . | TRBV28 | TRBD2
CAWRKQGKVTEAFF | TGTGCCTGGAGAAAACAGGGGAAGGTCACTGAAGCTTTCTTT | TRBJ1-1 | 14 | . | TRBV30 | TRBD1
CASSSPGGRELFF | TGTGCCAGCAGCTCCCCGGGGGGGCGGGAGCTGTTTTTT | TRBJ2-2 | 13 | once | TRBV5-4 | TRBD2
CASSPGTSGTEAFF | TGTGCCAGCAGCCCTGGGACTTCTGGCACTGAAGCTTTCTTT | TRBJ1-1 | 14 | . | TRBV7-9 | .
CARSLDSGEKLFF | TGTGCCAGAAGCCTTGACAGTGGGGAAAAACTGTTTTTT | TRBJ1-4 | 13 | . | TRBV5-3 | .
CASSLYIRGTQYF | TGTGCCAGCAGTTTGTATATCCGGGGGACCCAGTACTTC | TRBJ2-5 | 13 | . | TRBV12-3/TRBV12-4 | .
CASSVDPKTGYYEQYF | TGTGCCAGCAGCGTAGACCCAAAGACAGGGTACTACGAGCAGTACTTC | TRBJ2-7 | 16 | . | TRBV7-9 | TRBD1
CATSRPGQGHYGYTF | TGTGCCACCAGCCGGCCCGGACAGGGTCACTATGGCTACACCTTC | TRBJ1-2 | 15 | . | TRBV15 | TRBD1
CASSAGYYGYTF | TGTGCCAGCAGTGCCGGGTACTATGGCTACACCTTC | TRBJ1-2 | 12 | . | TRBV2 | .
CASSSTGAGNGYTF | TGTGCCAGCAGCTCTACAGGGGCGGGAAATGGCTACACCTTC | TRBJ1-2 | 14 | . | TRBV6-2/TRBV6-3 | TRBD1
CASSQVGEDYGYTF | TGCGCCAGCAGCCAGGTCGGGGAGGACTATGGCTACACCTTC | TRBJ1-2 | 14 | . | TRBV4-3 | .
CASANSGYLYEQYF | TGTGCCAGCGCAAATTCGGGGTACCTCTACGAGCAGTACTTC | TRBJ2-7 | 14 | . | TRBV6-5 | .
CANSSFGRGSGDRYGYTF | TGTGCCAATAGTTCCTTCGGACGCGGGTCCGGGGATCGCTATGGCTACACCTTC | TRBJ1-2 | 18 | . | TRBV19 | .
CATSRGYQPQHF | TGTGCCACCAGCAGGGGTTATCAGCCCCAGCATTTT | TRBJ1-5 | 12 | . | TRBV24-1 | .
CASRITGGLNTEAFF | TGCGCCAGCAGGATAACAGGGGGCCTGAACACTGAAGCTTTCTTT | TRBJ1-1 | 15 | . | TRBV4-3 | TRBD1
CASSFTWEGRSYNEQFF | TGTGCCAGCAGCTTTACGTGGGAGGGCCGGTCCTACAATGAGCAGTTCTTC | TRBJ2-1 | 17 | . | TRBV11-2 | TRBD2
CASGGDAKNIQYF | TGTGCCAGTGGGGGGGACGCCAAAAACATTCAGTACTTC | TRBJ2-4 | 13 | . | TRBV28 | TRBD2
CATRMGGQYNQPQHF | TGTGCCACCCGGATGGGGGGGCAATACAATCAGCCCCAGCATTTT | TRBJ1-5 | 15 | . | TRBV15 | .
CASSLAGADGMNTEAFF | TGTGCCAGCAGCTTAGCGGGGGCGGATGGGATGAACACTGAAGCTTTCTTT | TRBJ1-1 | 17 | . | TRBV7-9 | .
CASSRPRGLGTEAFF | TGTGCCAGCAGCCGACCACGGGGACTAGGCACTGAAGCTTTCTTT | TRBJ1-1 | 15 | . | TRBV3-1/TRBV3-2 | .
CASSLGGLWNYEQYF | TGTGCCAGCAGCCTTGGGGGGTTGTGGAACTACGAGCAGTACTTC | TRBJ2-7 | 15 | . | TRBV6-5 | .